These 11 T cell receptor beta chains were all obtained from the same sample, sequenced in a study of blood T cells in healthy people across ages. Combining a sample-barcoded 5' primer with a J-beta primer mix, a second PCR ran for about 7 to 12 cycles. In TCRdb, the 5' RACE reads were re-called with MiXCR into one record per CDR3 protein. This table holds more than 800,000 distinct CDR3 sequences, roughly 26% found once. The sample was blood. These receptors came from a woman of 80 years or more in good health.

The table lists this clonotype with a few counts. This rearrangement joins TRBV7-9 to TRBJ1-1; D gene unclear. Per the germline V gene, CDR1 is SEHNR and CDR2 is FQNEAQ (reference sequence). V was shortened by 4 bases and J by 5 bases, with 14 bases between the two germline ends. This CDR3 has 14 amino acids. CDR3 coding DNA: TGTGCCAGCAGCTCCCCGGGTGGGATAACTGAAGCTTTCTTT. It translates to CASSSPGGITEAFF. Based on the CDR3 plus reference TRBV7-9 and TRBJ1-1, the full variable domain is DTGVSQNPRHKITKRGQNVTFRCDPISEHNRLYWYRQTLGQGPEFLTYFQNEAQLEKSRLLSDRFSAERPKGSFSTLEIQRTEQGDSAMYLCASSSPGGITEAFFGQGTRLTVV.

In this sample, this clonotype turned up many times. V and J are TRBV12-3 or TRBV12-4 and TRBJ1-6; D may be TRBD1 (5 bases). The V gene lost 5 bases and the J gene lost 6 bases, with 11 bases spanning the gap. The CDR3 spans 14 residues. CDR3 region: CASSPRGGNSPLHF. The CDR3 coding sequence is TGTGCCAGCAGTCCCCGGGGGGGTAATTCACCCCTCCACTTT.

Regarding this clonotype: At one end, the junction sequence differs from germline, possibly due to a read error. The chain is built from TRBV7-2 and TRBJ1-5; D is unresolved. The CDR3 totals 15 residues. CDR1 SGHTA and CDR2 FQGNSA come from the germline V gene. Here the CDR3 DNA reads TGTGCCGGCAGCTGGACGGGAGTGAGCAATCAGCCCCAGCATTTT. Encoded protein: CAGSWTGVSNQPQHF.

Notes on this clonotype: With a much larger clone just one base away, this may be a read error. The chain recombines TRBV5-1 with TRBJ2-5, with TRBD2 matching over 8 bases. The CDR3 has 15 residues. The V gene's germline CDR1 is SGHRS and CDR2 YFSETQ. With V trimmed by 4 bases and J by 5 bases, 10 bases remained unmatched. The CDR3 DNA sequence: TGCGCCAGCAGCCGGGGAGCGGGGGATAGGGAGACCCAGTACTTC. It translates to CASSRGAGDRETQYF.

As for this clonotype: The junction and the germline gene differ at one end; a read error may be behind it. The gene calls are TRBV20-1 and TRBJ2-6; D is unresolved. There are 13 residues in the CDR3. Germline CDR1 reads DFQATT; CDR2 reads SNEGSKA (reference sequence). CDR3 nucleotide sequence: TGCAGTGCCATGGGCGATGGGGTCAACGTCCTGACTTTC. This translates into CSAMGDGVNVLTF.

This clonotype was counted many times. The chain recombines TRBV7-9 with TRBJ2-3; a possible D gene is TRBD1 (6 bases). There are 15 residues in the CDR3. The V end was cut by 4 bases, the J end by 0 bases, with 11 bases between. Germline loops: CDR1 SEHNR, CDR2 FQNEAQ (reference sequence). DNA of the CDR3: TGTGCCAGCAGCTCCGGGACAACTAGCACAGATACGCAGTATTTT. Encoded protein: CASSSGTTSTDTQYF.

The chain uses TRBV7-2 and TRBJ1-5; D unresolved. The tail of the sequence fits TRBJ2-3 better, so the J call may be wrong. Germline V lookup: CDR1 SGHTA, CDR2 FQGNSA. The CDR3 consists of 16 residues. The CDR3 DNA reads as TGTGCCAGCACCCGTGGCGTTTGGGATAGCAATCAGCCCCAGTATTTT. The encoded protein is CASTRGVWDSNQPQYF.

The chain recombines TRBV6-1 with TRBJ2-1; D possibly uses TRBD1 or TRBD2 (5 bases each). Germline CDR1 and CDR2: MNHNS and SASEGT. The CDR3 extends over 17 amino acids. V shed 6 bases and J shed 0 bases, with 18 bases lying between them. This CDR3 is CASSDGDLTFSYNEQFF. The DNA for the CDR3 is TGTGCCAGCAGCGACGGGGACCTAACCTTCTCCTACAATGAGCAGTTCTTC.

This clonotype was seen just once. In DNA, the CDR3 is TGTGCCAGCAGTGAAGGGCCAGGGGCCTATGGCTACACCTTC. Protein sequence: CASSEGPGAYGYTF. The chain employs TRBV2 and TRBJ1-2, with a possible D match to TRBD1 (6 bases). The CDR3 length is 14 residues. Germline CDR1 is SNHLY and CDR2 is FYNNEI. The V and J ends lost 1 base and 4 bases respectively, with 10 bases between them. Combining the CDR3 with reference TRBV2 and TRBJ1-2 gives the whole variable domain EPEVTQTPSHQVTQMGQEVILRCVPISNHLYFYWYRQILGQKVEFLVSFYNNEISEKSEIFDDQFSVERPDGSNFTLKIRSTKLEDSAMYFCASSEGPGAYGYTFGSGTRLTVV.

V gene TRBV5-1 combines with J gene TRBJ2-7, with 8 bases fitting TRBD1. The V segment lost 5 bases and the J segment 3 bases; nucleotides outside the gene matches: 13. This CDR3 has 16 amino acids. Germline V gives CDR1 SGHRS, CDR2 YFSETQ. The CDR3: CASRATTLQGGYEQYF. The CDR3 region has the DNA TGCGCCAGCAGAGCCACTACCCTACAGGGGGGCTACGAGCAGTACTTC. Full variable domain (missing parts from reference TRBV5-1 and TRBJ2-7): KAGVTQTPRYLIKTRGQQVTLSCSPISGHRSVSWYQQTPGQGLQFLFEYFSETQRNKGNFPGRFSGRQFSNSRSEMNVSTLELGDSALYLCASRATTLQGGYEQYFGPGTRLTVT.

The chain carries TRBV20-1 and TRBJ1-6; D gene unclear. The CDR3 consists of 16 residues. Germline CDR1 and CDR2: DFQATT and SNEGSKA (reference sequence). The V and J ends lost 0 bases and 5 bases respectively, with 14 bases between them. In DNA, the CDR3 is TGCAGTGCTAGAGATCGTAAGGGCGCGGATAATTCACCCCTCCACTTT. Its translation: CSARDRKGADNSPLHF.